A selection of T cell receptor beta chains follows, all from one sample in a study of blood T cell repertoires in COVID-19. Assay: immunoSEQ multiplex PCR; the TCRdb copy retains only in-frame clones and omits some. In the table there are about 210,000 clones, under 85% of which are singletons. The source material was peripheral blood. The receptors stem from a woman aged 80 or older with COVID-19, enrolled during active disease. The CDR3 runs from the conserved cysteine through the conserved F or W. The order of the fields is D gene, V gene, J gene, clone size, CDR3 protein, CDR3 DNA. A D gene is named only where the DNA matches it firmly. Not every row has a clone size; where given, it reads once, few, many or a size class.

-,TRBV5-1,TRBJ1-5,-,CASSLEGRRDQPQHF,TGCGCCAGCAGCCTGGAGGGGCGTAGGGATCAGCCCCAGCATTTT
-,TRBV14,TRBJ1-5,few,CASSQGGQLNQPQHF,TGTGCCAGCAGCCAAGGCGGACAGCTAAATCAGCCCCAGCATTTT
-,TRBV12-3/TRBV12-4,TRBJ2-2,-,CASSRSGSGELFF,TGTGCCAGCAGTCGATCGGGGAGCGGGGAGCTGTTTTTT
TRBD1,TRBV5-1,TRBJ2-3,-,CASSLPGQGSTDTQYF,TGCGCCAGCAGCCTCCCGGGACAGGGGAGCACAGATACGCAGTATTTT
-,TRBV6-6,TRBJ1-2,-,CASSYSREGNGYTF,TGTGCCAGCAGTTACTCCCGGGAGGGCAATGGCTACACCTTC
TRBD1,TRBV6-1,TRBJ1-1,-,CASSETGVNTEAFF,TGTGCCAGCAGTGAGACAGGGGTTAACACTGAAGCTTTCTTT
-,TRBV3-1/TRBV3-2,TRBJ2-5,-,CASSLRGAGRQETQYF,TGTGCCAGCAGTCTCCGGGGTGCGGGCCGCCAAGAGACCCAGTACTTC
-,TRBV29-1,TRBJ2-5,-,CSVSPGSETQYF,TGCAGCGTTTCCCCCGGGTCAGAGACCCAGTACTTC
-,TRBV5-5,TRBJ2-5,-,CASSYSGQETQYF,TGTGCCAGCAGCTATAGCGGCCAAGAGACCCAGTACTTC
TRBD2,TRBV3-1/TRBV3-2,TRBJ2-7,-,CASSRLAGGTYEQYF,TGTGCCAGCAGCCGATTAGCGGGGGGTACCTACGAGCAGTACTTC
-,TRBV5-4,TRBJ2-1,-,CASSSRTKSTYNEQFF,TGTGCCAGCAGCTCCCGAACTAAATCCACTTACAATGAGCAGTTCTTC
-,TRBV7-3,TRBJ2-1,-,CASSSQQGREQFF,TGTGCCAGCAGCTCCCAACAGGGGAGGGAGCAGTTCTTC
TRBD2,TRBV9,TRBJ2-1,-,CASSALLAEAYNEQFF,TGTGCCAGCAGCGCGTTACTAGCGGAGGCCTACAATGAGCAGTTCTTC
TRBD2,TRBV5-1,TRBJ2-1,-,CASSRLAAGVAGGNEQFF,TGCGCCAGCAGCCGACTGGCGGCGGGGGTTGCTGGAGGGAATGAGCAGTTCTTC
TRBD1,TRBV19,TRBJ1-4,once,CASSIVIEGALREKLFF,TGTGCCAGTAGTATTGTTATTGAGGGGGCGCTTCGAGAAAAACTGTTTTTT
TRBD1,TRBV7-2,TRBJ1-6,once,CASSKQGLGSPLHF,TGTGCCAGCAGCAAACAGGGGCTTGGGTCACCCCTCCACTTT
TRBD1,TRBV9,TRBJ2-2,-,CASSPPWGDRGNTGELFF,TGTGCCAGCAGCCCCCCCTGGGGGGACAGGGGTAACACCGGGGAGCTGTTTTTT
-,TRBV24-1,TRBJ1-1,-,CASSEGMNTEAFF,TGTGCCTCCTCGGAGGGGATGAACACTGAAGCTTTCTTT
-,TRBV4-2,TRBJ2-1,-,CASSQGTNYNEQFF,TGTGCCAGCAGCCAAGGGACTAATTACAATGAGCAGTTCTTC
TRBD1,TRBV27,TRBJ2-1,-,CASSTGQVPYNEQFF,TGTGCCAGCAGTACCGGACAGGTACCCTACAATGAGCAGTTCTTC
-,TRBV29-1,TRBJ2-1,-,CSVEPIPLDNEQFF,TGCAGCGTTGAACCTATCCCTCTGGACAATGAGCAGTTCTTC
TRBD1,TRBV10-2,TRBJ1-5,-,CASRQGGSNQPQHF,TGCGCCAGCCGACAGGGTGGATCCAATCAGCCCCAGCATTTT
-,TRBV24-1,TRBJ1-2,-,CATSGSGQNYGYTF,TGTGCCACCAGTGGGTCTGGACAGAACTATGGCTACACCTTC
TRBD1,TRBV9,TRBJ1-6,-,CASSEGQGMPYNSPLHF,TGTGCCAGCAGCGAGGGACAGGGGATGCCCTATAATTCACCCCTCCACTTT
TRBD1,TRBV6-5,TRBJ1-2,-,CASSWADRDYGYTF,TGTGCCAGCAGTTGGGCCGACAGGGACTATGGCTACACCTTC
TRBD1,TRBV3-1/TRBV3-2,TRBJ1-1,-,CASSSRDSQGTEAFF,TGTGCCAGCAGCTCCCGGGACAGCCAAGGCACTGAAGCTTTCTTT
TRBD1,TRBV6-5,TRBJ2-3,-,CASTQGGYTDTQYF,TGTGCCAGCACACAGGGGGGCTACACAGATACGCAGTATTTT
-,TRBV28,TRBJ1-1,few,CASSFQQGREAFF,TGTGCCAGCAGTTTCCAACAGGGAAGGGAAGCTTTCTTT
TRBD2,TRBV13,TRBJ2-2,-,CASSTGTSGLNTGELFF,TGTGCCAGCAGCACCGGGACTAGCGGCTTGAACACCGGGGAGCTGTTTTTT
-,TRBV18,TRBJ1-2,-,CASSPGSLRYRVGRPVNYGYTF,TGTGCCAGCTCACCGGGCAGCCTCAGATACCGGGTCGGGAGACCTGTAAACTATGGCTACACCTTC
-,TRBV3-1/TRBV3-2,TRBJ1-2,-,CASSQEHNNYGYTF,TGTGCCAGCAGCCAAGAGCACAATAACTATGGCTACACCTTC
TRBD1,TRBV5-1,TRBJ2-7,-,CASSRGQSSYEQYF,TGCGCCAGCAGCCGGGGACAGAGTTCCTACGAGCAGTACTTC
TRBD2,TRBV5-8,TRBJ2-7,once,CASSAGLAGIRDEQYF,TGTGCCAGCAGCGCCGGACTAGCGGGAATTCGGGACGAGCAGTACTTC
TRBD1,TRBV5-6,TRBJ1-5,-,CASSGGTARAPQHF,TGTGCCAGCAGCGGCGGGACAGCTAGAGCTCCCCAGCATTTT
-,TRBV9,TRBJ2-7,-,CASSVEGGGAEQYF,TGTGCCAGCAGCGTCGAGGGAGGGGGGGCCGAGCAGTACTTC
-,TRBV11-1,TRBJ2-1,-,CASSLFTRGNEQFF,TGTGCCAGCAGCTTATTCACGCGGGGCAATGAGCAGTTCTTC
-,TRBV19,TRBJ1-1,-,CASTLRGGAEAFF,TGTGCCAGTACCCTAAGGGGGGGAGCAGAAGCTTTCTTT
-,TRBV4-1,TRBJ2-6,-,CASSQGPQSSGANVLTF,TGCGCCAGCAGCCAAGGGCCCCAATCCTCTGGGGCCAACGTCCTGACTTTC
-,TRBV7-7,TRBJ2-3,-,CASSYRLGRGDTQYF,TGTGCTAGCAGCTACCGGCTCGGCAGGGGAGATACGCAGTATTTT
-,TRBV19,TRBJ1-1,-,CASSIGHRGTEAFF,TGTGCCAGTAGTATAGGTCACCGGGGCACTGAAGCTTTCTTT
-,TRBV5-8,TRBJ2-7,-,CASSYSSYEQYF,TGTGCCAGCAGCTATAGCTCCTACGAGCAGTACTTC
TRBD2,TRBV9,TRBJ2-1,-,CASSPWAGVVYNEQFF,TGTGCCAGCAGCCCCTGGGCGGGAGTGGTCTACAATGAGCAGTTCTTC
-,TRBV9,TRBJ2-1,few,CASSVGQGGWSSYNEQFF,TGTGCCAGCAGCGTAGGGCAGGGTGGTTGGTCATCCTACAATGAGCAGTTCTTC